These 13 T cell receptor beta chains came from one sample sequenced in a study of T-cell reconstitution after alpha-beta-depleted transplantation in children. Unique molecular identifiers were incorporated into the prepared TCRbeta library. In TCRdb, the PCR reads were re-called with MiXCR into one record per CDR3 protein. The repertoire includes approximately 1,000,000 distinct CDR3 sequences, roughly 29% of them detected once, and 28% sits in the top ten. Material: PBMCs, mostly from graft donor cells, obtained 360 days after TCRalphabeta/CD19-depleted stem cell transplant. The receptors originated from a boy under two years old who had a stem cell transplant for SCID, so the T cells may come from the graft donor.

The J gene is TRBJ2-2, the V gene TRBV24-1; TRBD2 matches at 8 bases. V dropped 9 bases and J dropped 0; count of bases not matched to a gene: 8. The CDR3 loop spans 16 amino acids. Germline CDR1 KGHDR, CDR2 SFDVKD. This chain's CDR3 is CATHPAGGSNTGELFF. The DNA for the CDR3 is TGTGCCACCCACCCCGCGGGGGGCTCGAACACCGGGGAGCTGTTTTTT.

This clonotype was counted only a few times. This chain uses TRBV7-6 with TRBJ1-6; D gene unclear. The CDR3 sequence is 14 residues long. Germline CDR1 is SGHVS and CDR2 is FNYEAQ. Deletions cut 5 bases from V and 8 bases from J, with 13 bases between. The CDR3 coding sequence is TGTGCCAGCAGCCCGAGCCCATGGGATTCACCCCTCCACTTT. As protein: CASSPSPWDSPLHF.

The V and J genes are TRBV12-3 or TRBV12-4 and TRBJ1-3; D uncertain. This CDR3 spans 15 amino acids. V gave up 6 bases and J gave up 2 bases, with 14 bases separating them. CDR3 sequence (DNA): TGTGCCAGCAGCAACTCCGACCTCACTGGAAACACCATATATTTT. Encoded protein: CASSNSDLTGNTIYF.

The chain recombines TRBV9 with TRBJ2-1; D may be TRBD1 or TRBD2 (5 bases each). The germline gives CDR1 SGDLS, CDR2 YYNGEE. The CDR3 sequence is 14 residues long. V was pared by 0 bases and J by 9 bases, with 13 bases between. The DNA of the CDR3 is TGTGCCAGCAGCGTAGTTGAGTGGGGGACTGAGCAGTTCTTC. The encoded protein is CASSVVEWGTEQFF.

The chain combines TRBV10-2 with TRBJ2-3, with D uncertain. Trimming left V 2 bases short and J 6 bases short, with 9 bases between. CDR3 length: 13 amino acids. Germline V gene lookup returns CDR1 WSHSY and CDR2 SAAADI. The CDR3 DNA sequence: TGCGCCAGCAGTGAGCCCCCGCCCGATACGCAGTATTTT. The encoded protein is CASSEPPPDTQYF.

This clonotype was picked up a small number of times. The chain recombines TRBV18 with TRBJ2-7; D gene unclear. Between the trimmed V and J ends, which lost 2 bases and 3 bases, there was a span of 11 bases. Germline assignment: CDR1 KGHSH and CDR2 LQKENI. The CDR3 is 14 residues long. The CDR3 is CASSPRAALYEQYF. The CDR3 DNA reads as TGTGCCAGCTCACCAAGGGCAGCACTCTACGAGCAGTACTTC.

This rearrangement joins TRBV30 to TRBJ1-2; D not resolved. The V end was cut by 2 bases, the J end by 4 bases, with 11 bases between. The CDR3 contains 13 residues. The germline V gene has CDR1 GTSNPN and CDR2 SVGIG (reference sequence). The CDR3 sequence: CAWSPRMSYGYTF. CDR3 coding DNA: TGTGCCTGGAGTCCCCGGATGAGCTATGGCTACACCTTC.

The chain couples TRBV12-3 or TRBV12-4 to TRBJ2-3; D perhaps matches TRBD1 (6 bases). V shed 6 bases and J shed 4 bases, with 20 bases lying between them. The CDR3 runs to 16 residues. The DNA for the CDR3 is TGTGCCAGCAGCCCAAAAAACAGGGTGTTCCCAGATACGCAGTATTTT. Protein product: CASSPKNRVFPDTQYF.

This clonotype was detected a few times. The chain links TRBV4-2 to TRBJ2-2, with D possibly TRBD2 on 5 matching bases. Germline assignment: CDR1 LGHNA and CDR2 YNFKEQ. V was pared by 1 base and J by 3 bases, with 15 bases between. The CDR3 runs 17 residues. This CDR3 is CASSQGSGDLYTGELFF. As DNA, the CDR3 is TGTGCCAGCAGCCAAGGGTCCGGGGATCTTTACACCGGGGAGCTGTTTTTT.

This chain uses TRBV5-6 with TRBJ2-7; a possible D gene is TRBD2 (5 bases). Trimming removed 2 bases from V and 3 bases from J, with 30 bases in between. This CDR3 contains 20 residues. CDR1 and CDR2 (germline): SGHDT, YYEEEE. In DNA form, the CDR3 reads TGTGCCAGCAGCTTCCCTAGCCGAGCCGAGGAAGAGAGAGTGGGCTACGAGCAGTACTTC. Translated: CASSFPSRAEEERVGYEQYF.

This clonotype was recorded a few times. This chain links TRBV9 with TRBJ2-3, with D tentatively TRBD2 (6 bases). CDR1 and CDR2 (germline): SGDLS, YYNGEE. V was cut by 3 bases and J by 1 base, with 12 bases left in between. The CDR3 is made up of 15 amino acids. CDR3 nucleotide sequence: TGTGCCAGCAGCGCCTCGGGACTGCGCACAGATACGCAGTATTTT. Translating it yields CASSASGLRTDTQYF.

The table lists this clonotype with a few counts. V gene TRBV3-1 combines with J gene TRBJ2-5; tentative D call: TRBD2 (6 bases). The length of the CDR3 is 15 residues. V was trimmed by 1 base and J by 5 bases, leaving 14 bases between them. From germline, CDR1 is LGHDT and CDR2 YNNKEL (reference sequence). The CDR3 nucleotides are TGTGCCAGCAGCCAAGGGAGCCGCGGAGGGGAGACCCAGTACTTC. Protein sequence: CASSQGSRGGETQYF.

This clonotype was seen a handful of times. V is TRBV12-3 or TRBV12-4 and J is TRBJ2-1, with 12 bases lining up with TRBD1. Unmatched junction bases numbered 6, after V lost 3 bases and J lost 9 bases. The CDR3 has 15 residues. CDR3 amino acids: CASSFSGQGALEQFF. In nucleotides, the CDR3 is TGTGCCAGCAGTTTCTCGGGACAGGGGGCTCTTGAGCAGTTCTTC.